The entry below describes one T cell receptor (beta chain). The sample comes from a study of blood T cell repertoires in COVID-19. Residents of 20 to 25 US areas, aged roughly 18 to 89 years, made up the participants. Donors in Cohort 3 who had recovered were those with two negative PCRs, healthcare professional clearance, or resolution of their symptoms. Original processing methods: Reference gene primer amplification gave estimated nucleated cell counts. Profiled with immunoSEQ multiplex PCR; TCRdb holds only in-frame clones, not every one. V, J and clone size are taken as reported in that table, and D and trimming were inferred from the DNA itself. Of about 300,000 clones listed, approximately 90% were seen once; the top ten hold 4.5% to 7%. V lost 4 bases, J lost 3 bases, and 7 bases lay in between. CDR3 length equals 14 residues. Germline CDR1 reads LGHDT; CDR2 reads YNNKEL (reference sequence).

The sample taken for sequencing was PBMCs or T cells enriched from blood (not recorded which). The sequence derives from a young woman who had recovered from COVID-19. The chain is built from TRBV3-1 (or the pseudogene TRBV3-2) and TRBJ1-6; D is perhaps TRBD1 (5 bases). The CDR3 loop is CASSRGHYNSPLHF. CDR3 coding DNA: TGTGCCAGCAGCCGAGGACACTATAATTCACCCCTCCACTTT.